The rows below give T cell receptor beta chains drawn from one sample of a study of blood T cell repertoires in COVID-19. Some clones are missing from TCRdb's copy, which holds only in-frame ones; the method was immunoSEQ multiplex PCR. The sample holds about 120,000 clones, approximately 80% seen once. Input material: peripheral blood. Receptor source: a man between 65 and 85 years old with acute or convalescent COVID-19. The CDR3 runs from the conserved cysteine through the conserved F or W. Fields, in order: D gene, V gene, clone size, J gene, CDR3 DNA, CDR3 protein. A D gene is named only where the DNA matches it firmly. Clone sizes are given selectively: once, few, many, or a class where the clone is expanded.

D gene: -; V gene: TRBV4-1; clone size: once; J gene: TRBJ2-7; CDR3 DNA: TGCGCCAGCAGCCAAGAGTACAGAAGTCATTACGAGCAGTACTTC; CDR3 protein: CASSQEYRSHYEQYF
D gene: -; V gene: TRBV12-3/TRBV12-4; clone size: -; J gene: TRBJ1-2; CDR3 DNA: TGTGCCAGCAGTTTAGCCGGGGAGGGTGGCTACACCTTC; CDR3 protein: CASSLAGEGGYTF
D gene: TRBD1; V gene: TRBV5-1; clone size: -; J gene: TRBJ2-1; CDR3 DNA: TGCGCCAGCAGCTCGGGGACAGTCAATGAGCAGTTCTTC; CDR3 protein: CASSSGTVNEQFF
D gene: -; V gene: TRBV4-1; clone size: -; J gene: TRBJ1-1; CDR3 DNA: TGCGCCAGCAGCCAAGATGACCAGGGGAGCACTGAAGCTTTCTTT; CDR3 protein: CASSQDDQGSTEAFF
D gene: TRBD1; V gene: TRBV5-1; clone size: -; J gene: TRBJ1-1; CDR3 DNA: TGCGCCAGTAGGTACCCTCCTACAGGGGGCACTGAAGCTTTCTTT; CDR3 protein: CASRYPPTGGTEAFF
D gene: TRBD1; V gene: TRBV10-3; clone size: -; J gene: TRBJ1-2; CDR3 DNA: TGTGCCATCAGACTAGAGACAGGGGGCCTCAACTATGGCTACACCTTC; CDR3 protein: CAIRLETGGLNYGYTF
D gene: -; V gene: TRBV2; clone size: -; J gene: TRBJ2-2; CDR3 DNA: TGTGCCAGCAGTGTAGGCGGGGCGAACACCGGGGAGCTGTTTTTT; CDR3 protein: CASSVGGANTGELFF
D gene: -; V gene: TRBV5-4; clone size: -; J gene: TRBJ1-2; CDR3 DNA: TGTGCCAGCGCTGTTCGAGATCATGGCTACACCTTC; CDR3 protein: CASAVRDHGYTF
D gene: TRBD2; V gene: TRBV2; clone size: -; J gene: TRBJ2-1; CDR3 DNA: TGTGCCAGCACCATGACTAGCGGGGGGACCTACAATGAGCAGTTCTTC; CDR3 protein: CASTMTSGGTYNEQFF
D gene: TRBD1; V gene: TRBV9; clone size: -; J gene: TRBJ2-2; CDR3 DNA: TGTGCCAGCAGCGTAGAACAGGGGACCGGGGAGCTGTTTTTT; CDR3 protein: CASSVEQGTGELFF
D gene: -; V gene: TRBV7-2; clone size: -; J gene: TRBJ2-2; CDR3 DNA: TGTGCCAGCAGCTCCCCGCAGACGGGAATGAACACCGGGGAGCTGTTTTTT; CDR3 protein: CASSSPQTGMNTGELFF
D gene: TRBD1; V gene: TRBV10-2; clone size: -; J gene: TRBJ1-1; CDR3 DNA: TGCGCCAGCAGTACAGGGGGCTCCACTGAAGCTTTCTTT; CDR3 protein: CASSTGGSTEAFF
D gene: -; V gene: TRBV18; clone size: once; J gene: TRBJ2-5; CDR3 DNA: TGTGCCAGCTCACCCGACCAAGAGACCCAGTACTTC; CDR3 protein: CASSPDQETQYF
D gene: TRBD1; V gene: TRBV6-5; clone size: -; J gene: TRBJ2-3; CDR3 DNA: TGTGCCACCCGATCGCGGACAGGGAACACAGATACGCAGTATTTT; CDR3 protein: CATRSRTGNTDTQYF
D gene: -; V gene: TRBV6-5; clone size: -; J gene: TRBJ2-3; CDR3 DNA: TGTGCCAGCAGTTTATTGACAAGAACCGTCCCAGATACGCAGTATTTT; CDR3 protein: CASSLLTRTVPDTQYF
D gene: -; V gene: TRBV7-9; clone size: -; J gene: TRBJ1-1; CDR3 DNA: TGTGCCAGCAGCGCCTCGACAGGCGTCGCGGGGGATGAAGCTTTCTTT; CDR3 protein: CASSASTGVAGDEAFF
D gene: -; V gene: TRBV7-6; clone size: -; J gene: TRBJ2-5; CDR3 DNA: TGTGCCAGCAGCTTAGAGGTGCCTTACGGCGGAGAGACCCAGTACTTC; CDR3 protein: CASSLEVPYGGETQYF
D gene: -; V gene: TRBV7-9; clone size: -; J gene: TRBJ1-6; CDR3 DNA: TGTGCCAGCACCAAACAGGCAAATTCACCCCTCCACTTT; CDR3 protein: CASTKQANSPLHF
D gene: -; V gene: TRBV2; clone size: -; J gene: TRBJ1-2; CDR3 DNA: TGTGCCAGCAGTGATTGGGGGGAGTACGGCTACACCTTC; CDR3 protein: CASSDWGEYGYTF
D gene: TRBD2; V gene: TRBV6-5; clone size: -; J gene: TRBJ2-1; CDR3 DNA: TGTGCCAGCACCCGGGGGGTAGCGGGAAACAATGAGCAGTTCTTC; CDR3 protein: CASTRGVAGNNEQFF
D gene: -; V gene: TRBV7-2; clone size: once; J gene: TRBJ2-1; CDR3 DNA: TGTGCCAGCAGCTTAGTTGTAGAGGACAATGAGCAGTTCTTC; CDR3 protein: CASSLVVEDNEQFF
D gene: -; V gene: TRBV30; clone size: -; J gene: TRBJ1-1; CDR3 DNA: TGTGCCTGGAGTAATCGAGCTGAAGCTTTCTTT; CDR3 protein: CAWSNRAEAFF
D gene: TRBD1; V gene: TRBV5-1; clone size: -; J gene: TRBJ1-1; CDR3 DNA: TGCGCCAGCAGCTTGGAAACTTTGGCATCAGGGGGCTTAGCTGGAGCTTTCTTT; CDR3 protein: CASSLETLASGGLAGAFF
D gene: -; V gene: TRBV7-2; clone size: -; J gene: TRBJ1-2; CDR3 DNA: TGTGCCAGCAGCTTAGCGGCAGACAGGTCTTATGGCTACACCTTC; CDR3 protein: CASSLAADRSYGYTF
D gene: -; V gene: TRBV11-2; clone size: -; J gene: TRBJ1-2; CDR3 DNA: TGTGCCAGCAGCGTTACAGGAGACAAAAACTATGGCTACACCTTC; CDR3 protein: CASSVTGDKNYGYTF
D gene: -; V gene: TRBV12-5; clone size: -; J gene: TRBJ2-7; CDR3 DNA: TGTGCTAGTGGTCAGACTTCCTACGAGCAGTACTTC; CDR3 protein: CASGQTSYEQYF
D gene: -; V gene: TRBV27; clone size: -; J gene: TRBJ1-2; CDR3 DNA: TGTGCCAGCAGTTTCTCCGGACAGTTTGGCTACACCTTC; CDR3 protein: CASSFSGQFGYTF
D gene: -; V gene: TRBV28; clone size: -; J gene: TRBJ2-1; CDR3 DNA: TGTGCCAGCAGTTCCTCTGGCGTCCGGGTGGGCAATGAGCAGTTCTTC; CDR3 protein: CASSSSGVRVGNEQFF
D gene: -; V gene: TRBV7-3; clone size: -; J gene: TRBJ2-6; CDR3 DNA: TGTGCCAGCAGCTTATTAGGGGAGGTCAACGTCCTGACTTTC; CDR3 protein: CASSLLGEVNVLTF
D gene: TRBD2; V gene: TRBV9; clone size: -; J gene: TRBJ2-7; CDR3 DNA: TGTGCCAGCAGCGTAGGGAATAGCGGGAACTACGAGCAGTACTTC; CDR3 protein: CASSVGNSGNYEQYF
D gene: TRBD2; V gene: TRBV19; clone size: -; J gene: TRBJ2-1; CDR3 DNA: TGTGCCAGTAGTCCCGGACTAGCGGGGGGTCTCTACAATGAGCAGTTCTTC; CDR3 protein: CASSPGLAGGLYNEQFF
D gene: -; V gene: TRBV18; clone size: few; J gene: TRBJ2-2; CDR3 DNA: TGTGCCAGCTCACCACGTTGGGGCCTACCTACAACGAACACCGGGGAGCTGTTTTTT; CDR3 protein: CASSPRWGLPTTNTGELFF
D gene: -; V gene: TRBV19; clone size: -; J gene: TRBJ1-1; CDR3 DNA: TGTGCCAGTAGTAGGGGCGCGGGGGCGTTAAACACTGAAGCTTTCTTT; CDR3 protein: CASSRGAGALNTEAFF
D gene: -; V gene: TRBV21-1; clone size: -; J gene: TRBJ2-5; CDR3 DNA: TGTGCCAGCCCAGGGGGCCTCGTAGGGCGGCAAGAGACCCAGTACTTC; CDR3 protein: CASPGGLVGRQETQYF
D gene: -; V gene: TRBV7-9; clone size: -; J gene: TRBJ2-5; CDR3 DNA: TGTGCCAGCAGCGTAATTTCGTGCGAAGAGACCCAGTACTTC; CDR3 protein: CASSVISCEETQYF
D gene: TRBD1; V gene: TRBV19; clone size: -; J gene: TRBJ2-1; CDR3 DNA: TGTGCCAGTAGGCAAGGACAGGGGGCCTACAATGAGCAGTTCTTC; CDR3 protein: CASRQGQGAYNEQFF
D gene: TRBD2; V gene: TRBV7-3; clone size: -; J gene: TRBJ2-2; CDR3 DNA: TGTGCCAGCAGCCCTAGCGGGGGGGCGGCCGGGGAGCTGTTTTTT; CDR3 protein: CASSPSGGAAGELFF
D gene: -; V gene: TRBV19; clone size: -; J gene: TRBJ1-4; CDR3 DNA: TGTGCCAGTAGTGTCTCAGGGGTCGGTGAAAAACTGTTTTTT; CDR3 protein: CASSVSGVGEKLFF
D gene: TRBD1; V gene: TRBV7-9; clone size: -; J gene: TRBJ1-5; CDR3 DNA: TGTGCCAGCACTGGACAGGCTAATCAGCCCCAGCATTTT; CDR3 protein: CASTGQANQPQHF
D gene: -; V gene: TRBV5-1; clone size: -; J gene: TRBJ2-1; CDR3 DNA: TGCGCCAGCAGCTTGGTTTCACAGGGTGATGAGCAGTTCTTC; CDR3 protein: CASSLVSQGDEQFF
D gene: TRBD1; V gene: TRBV7-9; clone size: -; J gene: TRBJ1-1; CDR3 DNA: TGTGCCAGCAGCGTAGAACAGGGGCCGGTCTTT; CDR3 protein: CASSVEQGPVF
D gene: -; V gene: TRBV7-2; clone size: -; J gene: TRBJ2-1; CDR3 DNA: TGTGCCAGCACCCCGCTTAGAACCCATGAGCAGTTCTTC; CDR3 protein: CASTPLRTHEQFF
D gene: TRBD2; V gene: TRBV5-4; clone size: -; J gene: TRBJ2-1; CDR3 DNA: TGTGCCAGCAGCGAGCCCAAGGGAGGGCTCAATGAGCAGTTCTTC; CDR3 protein: CASSEPKGGLNEQFF
D gene: TRBD1; V gene: TRBV18; clone size: few; J gene: TRBJ1-6; CDR3 DNA: TGTGCCAGCTCAACGACGACGACAGGGGGGAATTCACCCCTCCACTTT; CDR3 protein: CASSTTTTGGNSPLHF
D gene: -; V gene: TRBV18; clone size: -; J gene: TRBJ1-1; CDR3 DNA: TGTGCCAGCTCACCGAGAGACACTGAAGCTTTCTTT; CDR3 protein: CASSPRDTEAFF
D gene: TRBD1; V gene: TRBV7-2; clone size: -; J gene: TRBJ1-3; CDR3 DNA: TGTGCCAGCAGCCCCCGGGACAGCCCCCGAAACACCATATATTTT; CDR3 protein: CASSPRDSPRNTIYF
D gene: -; V gene: TRBV21-1; clone size: -; J gene: TRBJ1-3; CDR3 DNA: TGTGCCAGCAGCAAAGGTGCGAGGGCTTGGGGTTTT; CDR3 protein: CASSKGARAWGF
D gene: TRBD2; V gene: TRBV5-1; clone size: -; J gene: TRBJ2-5; CDR3 DNA: TGCGCCAGCAGCTTGGCGGTTAGCGGGGTCGAGACCCAGTACTTC; CDR3 protein: CASSLAVSGVETQYF
D gene: -; V gene: TRBV11-2; clone size: -; J gene: TRBJ1-4; CDR3 DNA: TGTGCCAGCAGCTTATCCCCGGGGACTAATGAAAAACTGTTTTTT; CDR3 protein: CASSLSPGTNEKLFF
D gene: TRBD1; V gene: TRBV9; clone size: -; J gene: TRBJ2-1; CDR3 DNA: TGTGCCAGCAGTCAGACAGGGTCATCCTACAATGAGCAGTTCTTC; CDR3 protein: CASSQTGSSYNEQFF
D gene: -; V gene: TRBV2; clone size: -; J gene: TRBJ1-1; CDR3 DNA: TGTGCCAGCAGACTGGACATTCTTCGGAGCACTGAAGCTTTCTTT; CDR3 protein: CASRLDILRSTEAFF
D gene: -; V gene: TRBV24-1; clone size: -; J gene: TRBJ1-5; CDR3 DNA: TGTGCCACCAGTGATCGGTTAGGCAATCAGCCCCAGCATTTT; CDR3 protein: CATSDRLGNQPQHF
D gene: TRBD1; V gene: TRBV15; clone size: -; J gene: TRBJ2-5; CDR3 DNA: TGTGCCACCAGCGGGGGACAGGGGTACCAAGAGACCCAGTACTTC; CDR3 protein: CATSGGQGYQETQYF
D gene: TRBD2; V gene: TRBV5-6; clone size: -; J gene: TRBJ2-3; CDR3 DNA: TGTGCCAGCAGCTTGGCCGGGGGGACCCGCACAGATACGCAGTATTTT; CDR3 protein: CASSLAGGTRTDTQYF